A selection of T cell receptor beta chains follows, all from one sample in a study of shared clonotypes between healthy human individuals. Data came from immunoSEQ multiplex PCR; TCRdb stores just in-frame clones and leaves some out. The sample includes some 2 million clones, about 95% of them seen just once. Specimen: naive CD8+ T cells sorted from blood. The receptors derive from a man between 18 and 29 years old in good health. Each CDR3 is given with its conserved first and last residue. Each record gives: clone size, D gene, V gene, J gene, CDR3 DNA, CDR3 protein. The D gene is left open where the match is weak. Some rows mark clone size as missing; the rest say once, few, many or name a class of expanded clone.

size: .; D: .; V: TRBV11-2; J: TRBJ1-1; DNA: TGTGCCAGCAGCTTATGGGTAATGAACACTGAAGCTTTCTTT; CDR3: CASSLWVMNTEAFF
size: .; D: .; V: TRBV27; J: TRBJ1-6; DNA: TGTGCCAGCAGGAGTTGGGGTTCACCCCTCCACTTT; CDR3: CASRSWGSPLHF
size: .; D: .; V: TRBV4-1; J: TRBJ1-1; DNA: TGCGCCAGCAGGTGGGGGGAGAACACTGAAGCTTTCTTT; CDR3: CASRWGENTEAFF
size: once; D: TRBD2; V: TRBV15; J: TRBJ2-1; DNA: TGTGCCACCAGCAGAGATCTGAGACTAGCGGGGGGATACAATGAGCAGTTCTTC; CDR3: CATSRDLRLAGGYNEQFF
size: .; D: .; V: TRBV5-5; J: TRBJ2-3; DNA: TGTGCCAGCAGCTTGGTTGATACAGCGGATATCACAGATACGCAGTATTTT; CDR3: CASSLVDTADITDTQYF
size: .; D: TRBD1; V: TRBV27; J: TRBJ2-6; DNA: TGTGCCAGCAGTGACAGGGCGAACAATTCTAACGTCCTGACTTTC; CDR3: CASSDRANNSNVLTF
size: .; D: .; V: TRBV4-3; J: TRBJ2-7; DNA: TGCGCCAGCAGCCAAGATCCCGGGGACTCCTACGAGCAGTACTTC; CDR3: CASSQDPGDSYEQYF
size: .; D: .; V: TRBV15; J: TRBJ2-5; DNA: TGTGCCACCCAAGACAGGTCTTGGGGGGAGACCCAGTACTTC; CDR3: CATQDRSWGETQYF
size: .; D: .; V: TRBV6-5; J: TRBJ2-6; DNA: TGTGCCAGCAGTTACTCTGCAGGGTCTGGGGCCAACGTCCTGACTTTC; CDR3: CASSYSAGSGANVLTF
size: once; D: TRBD2; V: TRBV14; J: TRBJ2-3; DNA: TGTGCCAGCAGCCATAGACTAGCGGGACCGTCGGATACGCAGTATTTT; CDR3: CASSHRLAGPSDTQYF
size: .; D: TRBD2; V: TRBV7-8; J: TRBJ2-7; DNA: TGTGCCAGCAGCTTACGGTCGGGAGGGCCGGTCGAGCAGTACTTC; CDR3: CASSLRSGGPVEQYF
size: .; D: TRBD2; V: TRBV7-2; J: TRBJ2-3; DNA: TGTGCCAGCAGCTGGACTAGCGGGGCTAGCACAGATACGCAGTATTTT; CDR3: CASSWTSGASTDTQYF
size: few; D: TRBD1; V: TRBV7-9; J: TRBJ1-6; DNA: TGTGCCAGCAGCTTAGGGACAGGGGGCGCGGATTCACCCCTCCACTTT; CDR3: CASSLGTGGADSPLHF
size: .; D: TRBD1; V: TRBV5-4; J: TRBJ2-3; DNA: TGTGCCAGCAAAGGGACAGGGGGGACTAGCACAGATACGCAGTATTTT; CDR3: CASKGTGGTSTDTQYF